This record concerns one TCR beta chain sequence. The V gene end was trimmed by 11 bases and the J gene end by 9 bases; junction bases not matched to a gene: 20. The CDR3 runs 17 residues. Germline CDR1 LNHDA, CDR2 SQIVND (reference sequence). The sample belongs to a study of cytomegalovirus exposure and HLA in healthy donors. The study ran its PCR with 60 Vbeta and 13 Jbeta primers. Some clones are missing from TCRdb's copy, which holds only in-frame ones; the method was immunoSEQ multiplex PCR. Of 90,000 to 120,000 clones in the sample, 82% were seen once. Specimen: PBMCs. The sequence was obtained from a man aged 25 to 40 in good health and CMV-seropositive. V usage is TRBV19 and J usage is TRBJ1-3; TRBD1 aligns across 12 bases. The CDR3: CAVSGTGGMQDRGTIYF. Written as DNA, the CDR3 is TGTGCCGTTTCCGGGACAGGGGGCATGCAGGACCGGGGCACCATATATTTT.